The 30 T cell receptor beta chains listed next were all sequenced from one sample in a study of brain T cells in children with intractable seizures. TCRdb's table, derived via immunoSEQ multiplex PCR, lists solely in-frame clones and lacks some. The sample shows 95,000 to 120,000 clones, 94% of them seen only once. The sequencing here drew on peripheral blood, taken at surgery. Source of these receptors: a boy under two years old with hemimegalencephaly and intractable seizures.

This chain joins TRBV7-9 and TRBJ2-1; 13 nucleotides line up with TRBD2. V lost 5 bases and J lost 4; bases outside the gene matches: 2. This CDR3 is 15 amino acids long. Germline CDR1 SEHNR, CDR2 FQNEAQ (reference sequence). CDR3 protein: CASSRGLAGYNEQFF. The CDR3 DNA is TGTGCCAGCAGCCGGGGACTAGCGGGGTACAATGAGCAGTTCTTC.

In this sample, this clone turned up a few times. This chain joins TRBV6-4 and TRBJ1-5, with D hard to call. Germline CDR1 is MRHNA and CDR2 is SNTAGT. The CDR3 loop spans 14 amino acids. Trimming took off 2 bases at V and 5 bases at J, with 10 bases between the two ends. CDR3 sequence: CASSDRAEYQPQHF. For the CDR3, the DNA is TGTGCCAGCAGTGACAGGGCCGAATATCAGCCCCAGCATTTT.

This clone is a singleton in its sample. The chain's CDR3 is CATSAFGSHQPQHF. CDR3 DNA sequence: TGTGCCACCAGTGCGTTCGGAAGTCATCAGCCCCAGCATTTT. The J gene is TRBJ1-5, the V gene TRBV24-1; D is unclear. V lost 5 bases to trimming and J lost 5 bases, with 12 bases between them. Germline loops: CDR1 KGHDR, CDR2 SFDVKD. There are 14 residues in the CDR3.

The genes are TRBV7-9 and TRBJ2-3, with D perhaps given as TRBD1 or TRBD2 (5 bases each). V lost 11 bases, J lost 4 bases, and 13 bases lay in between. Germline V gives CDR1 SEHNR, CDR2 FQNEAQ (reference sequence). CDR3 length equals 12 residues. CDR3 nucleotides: TGTGCCTTCAGAGGGGCAGCAGATACGCAGTATTTT. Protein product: CAFRGAADTQYF.

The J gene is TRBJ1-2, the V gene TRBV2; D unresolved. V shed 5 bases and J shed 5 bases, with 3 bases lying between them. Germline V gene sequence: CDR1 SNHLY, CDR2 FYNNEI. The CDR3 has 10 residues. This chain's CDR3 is CASSTYGYTF. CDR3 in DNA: TGTGCCAGCAGTACTTATGGCTACACCTTC. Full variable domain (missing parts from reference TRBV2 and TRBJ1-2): EPEVTQTPSHQVTQMGQEVILRCVPISNHLYFYWYRQILGQKVEFLVSFYNNEISEKSEIFDDQFSVERPDGSNFTLKIRSTKLEDSAMYFCASSTYGYTFGSGTRLTVV.

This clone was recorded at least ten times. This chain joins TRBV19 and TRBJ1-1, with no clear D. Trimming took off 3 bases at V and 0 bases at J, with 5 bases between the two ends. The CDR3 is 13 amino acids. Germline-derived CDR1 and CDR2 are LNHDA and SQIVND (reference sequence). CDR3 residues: CASSIELNTEAFF. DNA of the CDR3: TGTGCCAGTAGTATCGAGCTGAACACTGAAGCTTTCTTT.

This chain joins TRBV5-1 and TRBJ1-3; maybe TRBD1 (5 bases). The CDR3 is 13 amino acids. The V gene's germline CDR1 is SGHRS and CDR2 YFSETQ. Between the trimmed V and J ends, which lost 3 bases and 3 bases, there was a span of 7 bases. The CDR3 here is CASSWGLGNTIYF. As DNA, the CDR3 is TGCGCCAGCAGCTGGGGCCTTGGAAACACCATATATTTT.

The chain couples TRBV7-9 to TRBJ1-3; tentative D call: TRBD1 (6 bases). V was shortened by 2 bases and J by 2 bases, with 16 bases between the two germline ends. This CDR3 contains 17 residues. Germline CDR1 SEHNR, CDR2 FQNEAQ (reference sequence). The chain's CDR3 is CASSLISTGSAGNTIYF. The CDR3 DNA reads TGTGCCAGCAGCTTAATCTCAACAGGGTCGGCTGGAAACACCATATATTTT.

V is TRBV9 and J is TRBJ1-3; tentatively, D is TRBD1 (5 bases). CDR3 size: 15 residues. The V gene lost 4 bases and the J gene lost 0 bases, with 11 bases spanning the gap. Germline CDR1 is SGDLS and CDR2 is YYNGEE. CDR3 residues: CASSPTAISGNTIYF. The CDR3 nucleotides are TGTGCCAGCAGCCCGACAGCGATCTCTGGAAACACCATATATTTT.

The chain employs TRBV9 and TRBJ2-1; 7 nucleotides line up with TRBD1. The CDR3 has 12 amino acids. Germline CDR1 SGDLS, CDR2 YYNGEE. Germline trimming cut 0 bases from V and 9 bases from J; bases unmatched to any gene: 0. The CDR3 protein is CASSVDRGEQFF. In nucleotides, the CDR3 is TGTGCCAGCAGCGTAGACAGGGGTGAGCAGTTCTTC.

DNA for the CDR3: TGCAGCGTTGCCCCAAGTGGGACAGGGTTTGGAAACACCATATATTTT. Its translation: CSVAPSGTGFGNTIYF. The chain carries TRBV29-1 and TRBJ1-3; 9 bases are shared with TRBD1. Germline V gives CDR1 SQVTM, CDR2 ANQGSEA. With V trimmed by 4 bases and J by 3 bases, 10 bases remained unmatched. The length of the CDR3 is 16 residues.

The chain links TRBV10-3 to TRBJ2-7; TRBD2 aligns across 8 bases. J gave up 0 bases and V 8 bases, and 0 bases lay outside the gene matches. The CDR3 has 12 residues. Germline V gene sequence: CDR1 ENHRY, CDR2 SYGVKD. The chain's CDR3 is CAIGTSSYEQYF. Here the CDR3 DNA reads TGTGCCATCGGGACTAGCTCCTACGAGCAGTACTTC.

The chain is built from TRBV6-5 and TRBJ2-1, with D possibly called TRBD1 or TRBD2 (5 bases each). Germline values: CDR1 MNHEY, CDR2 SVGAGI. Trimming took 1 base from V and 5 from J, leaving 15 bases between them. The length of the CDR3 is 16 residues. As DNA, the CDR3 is TGTGCCAGCAGTTACTACACCGGGACGGCGAACAATGAGCAGTTCTTC. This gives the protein CASSYYTGTANNEQFF.

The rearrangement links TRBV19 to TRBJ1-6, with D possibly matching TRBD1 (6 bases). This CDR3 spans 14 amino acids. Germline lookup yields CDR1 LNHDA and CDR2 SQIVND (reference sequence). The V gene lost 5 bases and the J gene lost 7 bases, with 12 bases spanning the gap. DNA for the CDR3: TGTGCCAGTAGTGCGCAGGGGAGGAATTCACCCCTCCACTTT. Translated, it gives CASSAQGRNSPLHF.

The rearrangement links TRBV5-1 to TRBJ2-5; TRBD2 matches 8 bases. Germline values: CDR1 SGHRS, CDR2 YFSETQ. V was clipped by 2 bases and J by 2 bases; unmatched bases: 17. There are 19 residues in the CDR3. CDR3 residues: CASSFPILPLSGTQETQYF. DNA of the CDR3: TGCGCCAGCAGCTTCCCAATATTACCACTTAGCGGGACACAAGAGACCCAGTACTTC.

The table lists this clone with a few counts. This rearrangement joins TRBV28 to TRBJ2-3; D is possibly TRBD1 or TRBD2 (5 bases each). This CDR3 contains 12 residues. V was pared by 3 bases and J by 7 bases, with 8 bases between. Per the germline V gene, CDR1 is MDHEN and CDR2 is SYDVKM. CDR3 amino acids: CASSFRGHTQYF. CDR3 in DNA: TGTGCCAGCAGTTTCCGGGGCCATACGCAGTATTTT.

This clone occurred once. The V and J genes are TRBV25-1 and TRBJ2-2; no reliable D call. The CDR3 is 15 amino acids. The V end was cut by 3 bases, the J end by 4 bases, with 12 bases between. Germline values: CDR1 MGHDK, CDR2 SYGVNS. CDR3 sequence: CASSDPGLGTGELFF. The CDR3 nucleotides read TGTGCCAGCAGTGATCCCGGGTTGGGCACCGGGGAGCTGTTTTTT.

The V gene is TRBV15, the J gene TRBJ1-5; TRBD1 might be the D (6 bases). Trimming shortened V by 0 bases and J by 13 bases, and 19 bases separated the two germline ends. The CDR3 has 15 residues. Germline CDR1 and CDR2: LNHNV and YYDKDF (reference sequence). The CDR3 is CATSRDVGGGAKQHF. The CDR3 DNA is TGTGCCACCAGCAGAGATGTCGGTGGGGGGGCAAAGCAGCATTTT.

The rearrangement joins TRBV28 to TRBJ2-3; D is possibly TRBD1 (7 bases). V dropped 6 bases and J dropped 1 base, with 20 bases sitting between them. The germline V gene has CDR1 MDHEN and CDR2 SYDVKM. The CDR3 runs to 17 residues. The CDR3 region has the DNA TGTGCCAGCAGCCATGGCGGGACAGCGTGGGGCACAGATACGCAGTATTTT. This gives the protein CASSHGGTAWGTDTQYF.

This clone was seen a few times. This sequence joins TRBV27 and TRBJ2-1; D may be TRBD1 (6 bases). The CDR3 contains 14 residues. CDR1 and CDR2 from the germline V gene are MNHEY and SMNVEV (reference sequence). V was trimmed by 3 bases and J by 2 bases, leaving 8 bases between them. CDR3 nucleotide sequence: TGTGCCAGCAGTTTTGGGACACCCTACAATGAGCAGTTCTTC. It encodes CASSFGTPYNEQFF.

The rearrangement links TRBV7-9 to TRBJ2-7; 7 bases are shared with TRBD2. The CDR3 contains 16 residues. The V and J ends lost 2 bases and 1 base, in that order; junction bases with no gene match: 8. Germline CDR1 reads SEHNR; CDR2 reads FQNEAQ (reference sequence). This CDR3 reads CASSLSLAERSYEQYF. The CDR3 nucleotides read TGTGCCAGCAGCTTATCCCTAGCGGAGCGGTCCTACGAGCAGTACTTC.

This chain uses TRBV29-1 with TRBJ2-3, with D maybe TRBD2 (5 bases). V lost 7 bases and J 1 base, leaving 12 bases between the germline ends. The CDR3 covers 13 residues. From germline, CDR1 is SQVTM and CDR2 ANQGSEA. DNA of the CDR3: TGCAGCGCCGGGCGGGCTGGCACAGATACGCAGTATTTT. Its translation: CSAGRAGTDTQYF.

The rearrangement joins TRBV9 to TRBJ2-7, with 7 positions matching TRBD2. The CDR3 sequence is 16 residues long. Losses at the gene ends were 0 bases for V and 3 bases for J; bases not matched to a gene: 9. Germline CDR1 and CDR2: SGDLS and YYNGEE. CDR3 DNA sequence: TGTGCCAGCAGCGTAGCGGCTAGCGGACGATACTACGAGCAGTACTTC. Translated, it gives CASSVAASGRYYEQYF.

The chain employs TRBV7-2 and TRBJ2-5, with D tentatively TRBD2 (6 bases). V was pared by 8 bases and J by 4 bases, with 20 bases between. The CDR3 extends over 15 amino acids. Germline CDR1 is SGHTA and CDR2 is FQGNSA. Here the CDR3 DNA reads TGTGCCAGCCAGTGGGGAGGCGAGGGGTCAGAGACCCAGTACTTC. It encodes CASQWGGEGSETQYF.

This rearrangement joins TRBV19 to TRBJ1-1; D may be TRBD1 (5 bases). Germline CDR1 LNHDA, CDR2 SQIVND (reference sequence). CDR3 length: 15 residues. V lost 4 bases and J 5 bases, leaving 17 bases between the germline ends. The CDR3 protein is CASSKVQGRGTEAFF. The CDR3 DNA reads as TGTGCCAGTAGTAAGGTACAAGGGCGGGGGACTGAAGCTTTCTTT.

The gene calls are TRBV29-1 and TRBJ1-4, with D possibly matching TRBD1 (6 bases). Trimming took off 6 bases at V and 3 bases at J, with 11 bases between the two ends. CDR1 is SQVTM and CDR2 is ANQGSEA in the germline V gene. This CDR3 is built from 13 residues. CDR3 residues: CSVLQGPNEKLFF. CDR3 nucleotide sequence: TGCAGCGTATTACAGGGCCCTAATGAAAAACTGTTTTTT.

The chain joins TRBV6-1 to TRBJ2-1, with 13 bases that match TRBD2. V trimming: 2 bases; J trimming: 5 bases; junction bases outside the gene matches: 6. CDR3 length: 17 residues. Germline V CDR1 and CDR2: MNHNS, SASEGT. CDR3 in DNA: TGTGCCAGCAGTGAAAATATGGGACTAGCGGGGAACAATGAGCAGTTCTTC. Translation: CASSENMGLAGNNEQFF.

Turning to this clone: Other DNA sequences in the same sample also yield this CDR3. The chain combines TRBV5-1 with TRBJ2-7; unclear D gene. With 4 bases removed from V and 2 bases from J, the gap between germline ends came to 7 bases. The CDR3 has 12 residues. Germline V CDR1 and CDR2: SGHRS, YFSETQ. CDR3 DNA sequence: TGCGCCAGCAGCCCTGGTACCTACGAGCAGTACTTC. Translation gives CASSPGTYEQYF.

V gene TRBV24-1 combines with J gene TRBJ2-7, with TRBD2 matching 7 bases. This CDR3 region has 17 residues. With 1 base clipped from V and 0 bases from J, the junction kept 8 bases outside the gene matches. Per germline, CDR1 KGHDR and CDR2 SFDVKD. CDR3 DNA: TGTGCCACCAGTGATTTAATCGGACTAGAAATCTCCTACGAGCAGTACTTC. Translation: CATSDLIGLEISYEQYF.

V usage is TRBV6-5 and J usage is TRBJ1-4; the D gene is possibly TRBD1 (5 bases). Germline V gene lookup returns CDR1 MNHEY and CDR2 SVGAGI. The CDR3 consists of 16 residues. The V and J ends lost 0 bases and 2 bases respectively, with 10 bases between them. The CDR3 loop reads CASSYSGGGTNEKLFF. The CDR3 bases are TGTGCCAGCAGTTACTCTGGGGGAGGGACTAATGAAAAACTGTTTTTT.